This T cell receptor (beta chain) was documented in a study of T cell responses to AZD1222 COVID-19 vaccine. As concerns this clone: The target antigen is unknown.

Study-wide results and caveats: Most donors were white British and more were female, and clonal diversity was possibly underestimated. AZD1222 recipients seropositive at baseline numbered only five to seven.

Using immunoSEQ multiplex PCR, the repertoire was profiled, and TCRdb retains in-frame clones only, with some absent. The sample has some 98,000 clones; about nine tenths are singletons. V shed 1 base, J shed 5 bases, and the junction held 6 bases outside the gene matches. This CDR3 has 16 residues. CDR1 and CDR2 from the germline V gene are KGHDR and SFDVKD. The source of this sequence is an adult who received the AZD1222 COVID-19 vaccine. The sample here was peripheral blood, taken 28 days after the second AZD1222 dose. This chain joins TRBV24-1 and TRBJ2-2, with 7 bases lining up with TRBD1. Here the CDR3 reads CATSDFMQGETGELFF. The CDR3 nucleotides are TGTGCCACCAGTGATTTTATGCAGGGGGAAACCGGGGAGCTGTTTTTT.